What follows is one T cell receptor (beta chain) and its context. CDR1 and CDR2 (germline): SGHTA, FQGNSA. The CDR3 is 14 amino acids. V lost 1 base to trimming and J lost 1 base, with 7 bases between them. The entry originates in a study of cytomegalovirus exposure and HLA in healthy donors. The PCR had 60 Vbeta and 13 Jbeta primers. Measured with immunoSEQ multiplex PCR; TCRdb has only the in-frame clones, and not every one. The sample shows 100,000 to 150,000 clones, 70% to 85% of them seen only once. The receptor was isolated from a female donor in good health and CMV-seronegative. The sample consisted of PBMCs. The rearrangement joins TRBV7-2 to TRBJ2-5; D unresolved. This chain's CDR3 is CASSLDWSQETQYF. The CDR3 DNA reads TGTGCCAGCAGCTTAGACTGGAGCCAAGAGACCCAGTACTTC. Full variable domain (missing parts from reference TRBV7-2 and TRBJ2-5): GAGVSQSPSNKVTEKGKDVELRCDPISGHTALYWYRQSLGQGLEFLIYFQGNSAPDKSGLPSDRFSAERTGGSVSTLTIQRTQQEDSAVYLCASSLDWSQETQYFGPGTRLLVL.